This TCR beta chain is from a study of blood T cells in healthy people across ages. General study results and limits: PBMCs were not sorted, which prevented a conclusive comparison of naive versus antigen-experienced cells.

Alongside a J-beta primer mix, a sample-barcoded 5' primer served in a second PCR lasting 7 to 11 cycles. Each CDR3 protein is one row after TCRdb ran MiXCR on the 5' RACE reads. Among 850,000 to 1,100,000 distinct CDR3 sequences listed, more than 30% were seen once. CDR3 length: 16 amino acids. Per the germline V gene, CDR1 is LGHNT and CDR2 is FRNRAP. V was cut by 0 bases and J by 3 bases, with 12 bases left in between. In the case of this clonotype: Antigen specificity is unknown.

This clonotype was sampled from a man aged 18 to 29 in good health. The chain links TRBV12-5 to TRBJ1-5; D may be TRBD1 (5 bases). Sequenced sample: blood. CDR3 amino acids: CASGLVVTGTNQPQHF. CDR3 sequence (DNA): TGTGCTAGTGGTTTGGTAGTAACAGGCACCAATCAGCCCCAGCATTTT.